Below, 15 T cell receptor gamma chains from the same sample are listed, as sequenced in a study of gamma delta lymphoproliferative disorders and STAT genes (dated by TCRdb to 2016 to 2019). The library was prepared using multiplex PCR. The sequencer listed for this sample is Illumina MiSeq. Clonotypes were called again by TCRdb from the public reads via CATT, and duplicate nucleotide sequences were then merged into one entry. The sample records hundreds of gamma-chain clones, 27% of which are singletons. Around 65% of the sample is in the top ten clones. For TCR sequencing, genomic DNA was taken from peripheral blood mononuclear cells isolated from both patients and controls. Specimen: blood. The receptor set was obtained from a human donor in good health.

A note on this clone: TCRdb lists the protein of a much larger clone for this DNA, which differs at residue 12, so this is likely a read error; the protein given here is translated from the DNA itself. The J gene has no call, while the V gene is TRGV10. TRGV10 is an open reading frame, and its role is uncertain. This CDR3 spans 14 amino acids. For the CDR3, the DNA is TGTGCTGCGTGGGATTATTTCCCGAGGGGGGGTACTCTCTTT. It translates to CAAWDYFPRGGTLF.

Sample share makes this clone large. V and J are TRGV2 and TRGJ1 or TRGJ2. The J gene, absent from TCRdb, was called here by matching the DNA to germline. The trim removed 0 bases at V and 5 bases at J, leaving 4 bases unmatched. The germline gives CDR1 EGSNGY, CDR2 YDSYNSKV. The CDR3 has 13 residues. The CDR3 is CATWDGLHYKKLF. The CDR3 DNA follows: TGTGCCACCTGGGACGGGCTCCATTATAAGAAACTCTTT.

The CDR3 loop is CAAWDYTTGWFKIF. In DNA form, the CDR3 reads TGTGCTGCGTGGGATTATACCACTGGTTGGTTCAAGATATTT. The rearrangement links TRGV10 to TRGJP1. The J gene, missing from TCRdb, was assigned here through DNA to germline matching. TRGV10 is assigned to the ORF class and has an uncertain function. Unmatched junction bases numbered 4, after V lost 8 bases and J lost 0 bases. CDR3 length equals 14 residues.

The rearrangement uses TRGV10 and TRGJ1 or TRGJ2. Here the J gene was assigned by germline matching of the DNA, as TCRdb has none. TRGV10 is an ORF, and what it does is uncertain. Trimming at V came to 9 bases and at J to 12 bases, leaving 27 bases not matched to a gene. There are 16 residues in the CDR3. In DNA form, the CDR3 reads TGTGCTGCGTGTCGGCGGCCACCCGCGCATAACAAGTGGAAACTCTTT. Encoded protein: CAACRRPPAHNKWKLF.

By sample fraction, this clone is medium-sized. The V call is TRGV9, the J call TRGJ1 or TRGJ2. As TCRdb names no J gene, one was assigned here on the basis of a DNA match to germline. The CDR3 runs 13 residues. The V gene end was trimmed by 0 bases and the J gene end by 12 bases; junction bases not matched to a gene: 11. Per germline, CDR1 GITISATS and CDR2 ISYDGTV (reference sequence). The CDR3, as DNA: TGTGCCTTGTGGGAGGTGCCTGAACCCTTGAAACTCTTT. Translation gives CALWEVPEPLKLF.

This clone was seen once. This chain joins TRGV2 and TRGJP2. The J gene, left out of TCRdb, was set here by checking the DNA against germline. Per germline, CDR1 EGSNGY and CDR2 YDSYNSKV. The CDR3 covers 14 residues. J gave up 4 bases and V 0 bases, and 2 bases lay outside the gene matches. The CDR3: CATWDGPSDWIKTF. The CDR3 nucleotides are TGTGCCACCTGGGACGGGCCTAGTGATTGGATCAAGACGTTT.

This clone came up a few times. The chain links TRGV10 to TRGJ1 or TRGJ2. No J segment appears in TCRdb, so it was assigned here by matching the sequence to germline. TRGV10 is an ORF; its function is uncertain. The CDR3 is made up of 14 amino acids. Unmatched junction bases numbered 17, after V lost 14 bases and J lost 3 bases. Here the CDR3 reads CAWDYDGIYYKKLF. Here the CDR3 DNA reads TGTGCTTGGGATTATGACGGAATTTATTATAAGAAACTCTTT.

The genes are TRGV9 and TRGJ1 or TRGJ2. The J gene comes from matching the DNA to germline here; TCRdb lacks it. CDR1 and CDR2 from the germline V gene are GITISATS and ISYDGTV (reference sequence). CDR3 length: 17 residues. The V and J ends lost 3 bases and 10 bases, in that order; junction bases with no gene match: 24. The CDR3 region has the DNA TGTGCCTTGTGGGAGAGGCGGGCCCCACAATTATTTTTAAAGAAACTCTTT. This codes for CALWERRAPQLFLKKLF.

This clone is large (0.1 to 1%) in the sample. The identical CDR3 is also encoded by other nucleotide sequences in the sample. The J gene is TRGJP1, the V gene TRGV10. TCRdb offers no J gene call, so here the DNA was matched to germline to obtain one. TRGV10 is an ORF for which the function is uncertain. The CDR3 consists of 12 residues. The V segment lost 8 bases and the J segment 5 bases; nucleotides outside the gene matches: 3. CDR3 coding DNA: TGTGCTGCGTGGGAGACTGGTTGGTTCAAGATATTT. This gives the protein CAAWETGWFKIF.

The table lists this clone with many counts. The protein TCRdb lists belongs to a much larger clone and differs from this DNA's translation at residue 7, which points to a read error; the protein shown is made from the DNA. J is TRGJ1 or TRGJ2 and V is TRGV2. The J gene was not available in TCRdb and was assigned here by matching the DNA to germline segments. V lost 0 bases, J lost 3 bases, and 2 bases stayed unmatched. Germline CDR1 reads EGSNGY; CDR2 reads YDSYNSKV. This CDR3 spans 13 amino acids. The DNA for the CDR3 is TGTGCCACCTGGGACGGGTTTTATTATAAGAAACTCTTT. Translation gives CATWDGFYYKKLF.

About this clone: A single base is all that separates this from a far larger clone, so a read error is likely. The DNA is left out, because the CDR3 cannot be placed on it with certainty; the CDR3 is given as TCRdb lists it. The J gene has no call, while the V gene is TRGV11. TRGV11 is designated an ORF whose function remains uncertain. The CDR3 is 18 residues long, counting both termini. CDR3 in amino acids: CTTVPAGLGYAFYYKKLF.

Points on this clone: The DNA is omitted, as the CDR3 cannot be located on it reliably, and the CDR3 follows TCRdb's listing. TRGV10 is the V gene, and the J gene was not called. TRGV10 is noted as an ORF with a role that remains uncertain. The CDR3 length equals 20 residues, ends included. The CDR3 sequence is CAAPHWRVIIRNSLAVEQHF.

This rearrangement joins TRGV10 to TRGJ1 or TRGJ2. The J gene is not listed in TCRdb, so it was assigned here from a DNA match to germline. TRGV10 is recorded as an ORF, its role being uncertain. Losses at the gene ends were 8 bases for V and 9 bases for J; bases not matched to a gene: 14. The length of the CDR3 is 13 residues. The CDR3 region is CAAWGRGLFKKLF. The CDR3 DNA sequence: TGTGCTGCGTGGGGGAGGGGATTATTTAAGAAACTCTTT.

In its sample, this clone ranks as medium-sized (0.01 to 0.1%). The chain employs TRGV8 and TRGJ1 or TRGJ2. The J gene comes from matching the DNA to germline here; TCRdb lacks it. The CDR3 loop spans 11 amino acids. With V trimmed by 12 bases and J by 3 bases, 8 bases remained unmatched. CDR1 is VENAVY, CDR2 YDSYNSRV, per germline. CDR3 residues: CASEGYYKKLF. The DNA for the CDR3 is TGTGCCTCGGAGGGTTATTATAAGAAACTCTTT.

This clone was recorded a few times. This likely stems from a read error, as it lies one base from a far larger clone. The same CDR3 also results from other DNA sequences found in this sample. No J gene was named, though the V gene is TRGV3. The CDR3 is 12 amino acids. Per the germline V gene, CDR1 is VTNTFY and CDR2 is YDVSTARD (reference sequence). CDR3 amino acids: CATWGGISGRLF. DNA for the CDR3: TGTGCCACCTGGGGAGGTATTTCCGGTCGCCTCTTT.